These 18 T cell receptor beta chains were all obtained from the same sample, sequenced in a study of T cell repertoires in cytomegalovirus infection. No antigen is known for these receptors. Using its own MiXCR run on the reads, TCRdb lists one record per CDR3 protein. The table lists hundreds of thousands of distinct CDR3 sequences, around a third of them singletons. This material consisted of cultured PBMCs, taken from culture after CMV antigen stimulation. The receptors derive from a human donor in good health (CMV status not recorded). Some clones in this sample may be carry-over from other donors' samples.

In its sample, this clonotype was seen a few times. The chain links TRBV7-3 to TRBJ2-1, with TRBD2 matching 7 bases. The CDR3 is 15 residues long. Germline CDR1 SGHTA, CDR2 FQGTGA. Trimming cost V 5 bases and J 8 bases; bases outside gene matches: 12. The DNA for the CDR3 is TGTGCCAGCAGCAGGGGCACTAGCGCCGTCCATGAGCAGTTCTTC. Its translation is CASSRGTSAVHEQFF.

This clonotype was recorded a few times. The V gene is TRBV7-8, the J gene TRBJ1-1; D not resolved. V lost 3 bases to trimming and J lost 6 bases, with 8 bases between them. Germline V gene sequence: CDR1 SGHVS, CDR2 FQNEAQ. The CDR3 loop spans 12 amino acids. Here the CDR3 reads CASSFRTAEAFF. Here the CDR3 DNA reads TGTGCCAGCAGCTTCCGGACCGCTGAAGCTTTCTTT.

The CDR3 DNA is TGTGCCAGCAGCGCGCTAGCGGGTCTCTATGGCTACACCTTC. Protein: CASSALAGLYGYTF. The gene calls are TRBV3-1 and TRBJ1-2, with D unclear. The CDR3 is made up of 14 amino acids. V lost 5 bases to trimming and J lost 4 bases, with 14 bases between them. Per germline, CDR1 LGHDT and CDR2 YNNKEL (reference sequence).

CDR3 loop: CSARRNLGALTGELFF. In DNA form, the CDR3 reads TGCAGTGCTAGGAGGAACCTCGGGGCGTTGACCGGGGAGCTGTTTTTT. The V and J genes are TRBV20-1 and TRBJ2-2; D may be TRBD1 or TRBD2 (5 bases each). This CDR3 has 16 amino acids. The ends were cut back, 3 bases at V and 5 bases at J, with 19 bases in the middle. Germline V gene lookup returns CDR1 DFQATT and CDR2 SNEGSKA (reference sequence).

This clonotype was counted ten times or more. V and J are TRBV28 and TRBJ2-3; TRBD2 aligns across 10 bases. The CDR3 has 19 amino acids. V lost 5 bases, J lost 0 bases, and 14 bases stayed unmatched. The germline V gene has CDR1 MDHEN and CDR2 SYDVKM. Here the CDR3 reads CASSGAGGPDHLSTDTQYF. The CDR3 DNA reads TGTGCCAGCAGTGGAGCGGGAGGGCCTGATCATCTTAGCACAGATACGCAGTATTTT.

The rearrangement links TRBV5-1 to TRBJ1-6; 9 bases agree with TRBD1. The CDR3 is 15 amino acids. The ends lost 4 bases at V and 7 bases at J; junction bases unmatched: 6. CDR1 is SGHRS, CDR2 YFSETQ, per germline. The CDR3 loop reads CASSATGGANSPLHF. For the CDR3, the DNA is TGCGCCAGCAGCGCAACAGGGGGCGCGAATTCACCCCTCCACTTT.

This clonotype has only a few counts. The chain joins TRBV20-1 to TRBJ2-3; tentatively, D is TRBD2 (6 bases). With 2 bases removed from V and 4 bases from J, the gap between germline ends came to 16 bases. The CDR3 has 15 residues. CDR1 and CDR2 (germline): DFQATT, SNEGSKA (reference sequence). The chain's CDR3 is CSARSTREAADTQYF. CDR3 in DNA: TGCAGTGCTAGATCGACCAGGGAGGCAGCAGATACGCAGTATTTT.

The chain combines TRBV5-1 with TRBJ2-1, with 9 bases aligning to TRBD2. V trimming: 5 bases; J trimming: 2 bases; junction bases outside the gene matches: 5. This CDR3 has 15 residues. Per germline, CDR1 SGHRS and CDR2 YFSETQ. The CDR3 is CASRPEREAYNEQFF. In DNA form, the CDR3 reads TGCGCCAGCAGACCTGAGCGGGAGGCCTACAATGAGCAGTTCTTC.

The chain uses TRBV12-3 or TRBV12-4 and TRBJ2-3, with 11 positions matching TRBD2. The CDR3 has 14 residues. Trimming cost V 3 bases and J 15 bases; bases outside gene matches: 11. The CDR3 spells CASSFGDLAGGHYF. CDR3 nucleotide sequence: TGTGCCAGCAGTTTCGGGGATTTAGCGGGAGGGCACTATTTT.

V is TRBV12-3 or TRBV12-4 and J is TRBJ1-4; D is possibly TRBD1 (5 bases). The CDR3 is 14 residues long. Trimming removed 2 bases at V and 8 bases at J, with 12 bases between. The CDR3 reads CASSLRLRGEKLFF. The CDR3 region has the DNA TGTGCCAGCAGTTTAAGGCTCCGGGGCGAAAAACTGTTTTTT.

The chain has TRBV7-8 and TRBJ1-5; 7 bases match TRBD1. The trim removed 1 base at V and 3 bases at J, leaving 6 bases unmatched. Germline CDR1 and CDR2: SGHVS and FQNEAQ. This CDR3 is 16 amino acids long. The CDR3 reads CASSLGGDRTNQPQHF. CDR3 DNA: TGTGCCAGCAGCTTAGGCGGGGACAGAACCAATCAGCCCCAGCATTTT.

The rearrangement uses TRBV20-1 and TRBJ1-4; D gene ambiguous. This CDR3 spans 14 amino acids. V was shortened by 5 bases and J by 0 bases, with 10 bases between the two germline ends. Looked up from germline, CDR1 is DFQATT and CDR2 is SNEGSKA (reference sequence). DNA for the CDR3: TGCAGTGCTCTAGGGTCTGCAACTAATGAAAAACTGTTTTTT. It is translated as CSALGSATNEKLFF.

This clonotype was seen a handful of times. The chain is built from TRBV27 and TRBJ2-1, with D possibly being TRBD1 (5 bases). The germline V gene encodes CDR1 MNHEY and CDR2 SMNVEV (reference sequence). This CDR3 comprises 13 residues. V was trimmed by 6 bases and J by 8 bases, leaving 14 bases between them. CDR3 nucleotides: TGTGCCAGCAGCCTTGGACACAACGATGAGCAGTTCTTC. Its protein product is CASSLGHNDEQFF.

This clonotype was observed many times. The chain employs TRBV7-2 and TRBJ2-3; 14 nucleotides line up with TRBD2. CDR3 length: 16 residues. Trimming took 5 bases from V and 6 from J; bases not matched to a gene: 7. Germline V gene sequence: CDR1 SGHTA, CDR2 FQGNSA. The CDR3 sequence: CASSLRLAGGLDTQYF. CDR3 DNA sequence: TGTGCCAGCAGCCTGCGACTAGCGGGAGGGTTGGATACGCAGTATTTT.

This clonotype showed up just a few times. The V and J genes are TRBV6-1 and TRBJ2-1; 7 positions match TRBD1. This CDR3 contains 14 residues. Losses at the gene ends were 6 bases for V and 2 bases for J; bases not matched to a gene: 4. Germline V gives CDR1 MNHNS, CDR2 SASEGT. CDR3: CASRDRATYNEQFF. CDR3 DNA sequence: TGTGCCAGCAGAGACAGGGCAACCTACAATGAGCAGTTCTTC.

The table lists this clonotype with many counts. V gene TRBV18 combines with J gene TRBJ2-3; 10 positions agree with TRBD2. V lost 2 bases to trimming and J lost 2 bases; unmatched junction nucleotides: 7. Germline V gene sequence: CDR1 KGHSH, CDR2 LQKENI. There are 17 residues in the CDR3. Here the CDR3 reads CASSPLRTSGTTDTQYF. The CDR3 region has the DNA TGTGCCAGCTCACCATTAAGGACTAGCGGTACCACAGATACGCAGTATTTT.

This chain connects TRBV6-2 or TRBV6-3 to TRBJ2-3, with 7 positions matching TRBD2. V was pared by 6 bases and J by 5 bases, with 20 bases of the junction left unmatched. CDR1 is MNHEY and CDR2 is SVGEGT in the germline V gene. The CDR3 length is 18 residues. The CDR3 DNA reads TGTGCCAGCAGGGAAGTTACACTGAGCGGGAACCACAAAGATACGCAGTATTTT. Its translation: CASREVTLSGNHKDTQYF.

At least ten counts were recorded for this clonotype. CDR3 in amino acids: CASSTHGQGGGEAFF. The DNA of the CDR3 is TGTGCCAGCAGCACCCACGGACAGGGCGGAGGAGAGGCTTTCTTT. The genes are TRBV7-2 and TRBJ1-1; 8 positions match TRBD1. Germline V gene lookup returns CDR1 SGHTA and CDR2 FQGNSA. Unmatched junction bases numbered 16, after V lost 5 bases and J lost 11 bases. This CDR3 comprises 15 residues.